This record covers a single T cell receptor beta chain. This receptor's antigen is unknown. The germline V gene yields SQVTM for CDR1 and ANQGSEA for CDR2. The CDR3 has 15 amino acids, counting the end cysteine and phenylalanine. No DNA is recorded. The entry originates in a study of CXCR3-negative and CXCR3-positive naive CD8 T cells (dated by TCRdb to about 2019). Background for the entire study: Approximately 140 million TRB reads were obtained in total, roughly 1.5 +/- 0.3 million reads per library. Diversity and physicochemical repertoire analyses covered roughly eleven donors pooled from two independent experiments. Naive subsets from 5 or 6 donors and memory cells from 3 donors were included in the TRBV-TRBJ cluster analysis.

Results and caveats for the whole study, not just this receptor: TRB CDR3s from CXCR3-positive naive cells showed higher hydrophobicity (lower Kidera factor 4), lower energy, and higher strength and volume indices than CXCR3-negative naive cells. Because CXCR3 expression was partially decreased after cryopreservation, freshly isolated PBMCs were used for most assays. Within the same donor, TRBV-TRBJ usage looked similar between naive CXCR3-negative and CXCR3-positive cells, but memory cells had distinct patterns. Because surface CD5, which has been linked to self-reactivity in mice, was comparable between naive subsets, TCR interaction strength was also inferred from TRB CDR3 physicochemical properties. Repertoire diversity was comparably high in both naive subsets but much lower in memory CD8+ T cells.

The instrument was a NextSeq 550. The Human TCR Profiling Kit (MiLaboratory) was used to make UMI-labeled 5' RACE TRB cDNA libraries. cDNA synthesis used the entire amount of extracted RNA, and PCR amplification then used the entire amount of cDNA produced. Libraries were prepared in parallel with an identical number of PCR cycles. On the authors' methods: MIGEC and MiXCR extracted about 53,000 +/- 10,000 unique UMI-labeled TRB cDNA molecules per library, requiring at least two reads per UMI. On average, about 40,000 +/- 10,000 functional in-frame TRB CDR3 nucleotide clonotypes lacking stop codons were found per library. After each sample was downsampled to 5000 UMI-labeled TRB molecules, VDJtools was used to calculate diversity metrics such as normalized Shannon-Wiener and Chao1. Clonotype-size-weighted physicochemical properties of the central five CDR3 residues (interaction energy, strength, volume and Kidera factor 4) were computed in VDJtools. After the reads were reprocessed by TCRdb, one entry was made per CDR3 protein sequence, with no DNA. The V and J calls follow TCRdb's processing rather than the paper's. The sample table gives some 110,000 distinct CDR3 sequences. The ten largest account for more than 0.3% of the sample.

For each CD8+ T cell subset, flow sorting was done in triplicate, and roughly 330,000 cells per subset went directly into RLT lysis buffer. To exclude memory contaminants, naive CD8+ T cells were stringently defined as CD45RO-CCR7+CD27+CD95-. Using standard density gradient centrifugation, peripheral blood mononuclear cells were isolated from buffy coats. A FACSAria III was used to flow-sort naive CXCR3-negative and CXCR3-positive CD8+ T cells. Total RNA was extracted from sorted cells with an RNeasy Mini Kit. The sequence is built from TRBV29-1 and TRBJ1-2. The source is a human donor in good health. Some clones in this sample may be carry-over from other donors' samples. Sample: naive CXCR3+ CD8+ T cells from blood. The cell subset or site label here, explained by the study, means: CD45RO-CCR7+CD27+CD95- naive CD8+ T cells expressing CXCR3 (TNR3+). CDR3 loop: CSAQTHREGTNGYTF.